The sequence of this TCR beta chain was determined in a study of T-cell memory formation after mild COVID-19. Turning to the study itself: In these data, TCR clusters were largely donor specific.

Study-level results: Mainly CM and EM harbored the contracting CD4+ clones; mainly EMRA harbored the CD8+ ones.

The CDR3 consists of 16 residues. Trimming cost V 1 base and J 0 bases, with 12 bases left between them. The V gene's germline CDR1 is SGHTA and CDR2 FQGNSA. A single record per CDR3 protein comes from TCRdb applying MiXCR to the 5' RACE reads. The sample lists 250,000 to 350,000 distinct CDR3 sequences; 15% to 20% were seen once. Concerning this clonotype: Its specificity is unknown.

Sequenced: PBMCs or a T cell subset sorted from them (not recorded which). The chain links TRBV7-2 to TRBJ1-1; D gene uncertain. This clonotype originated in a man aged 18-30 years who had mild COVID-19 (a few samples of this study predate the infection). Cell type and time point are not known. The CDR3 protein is CASSLGPRTLNTEAFF. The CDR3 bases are TGTGCCAGCAGCTTAGGGCCCAGAACCCTGAACACTGAAGCTTTCTTT.